This TCR beta chain was captured in a study of blood T cells in healthy people across ages. Per germline, CDR1 MNHEY and CDR2 SMNVEV (reference sequence). The CDR3 has 13 residues. Study-level findings and limits: Age brought a roughly linear fall in TCR beta diversity measured per million T cells. PBMCs left unsorted prevented a conclusive naive versus antigen-experienced comparison.

A second PCR, run for about 6 to 11 cycles, used a sample-barcoded 5' primer plus a J-beta primer mix. A 12-random-nucleotide template-switch adaptor tagged each cDNA molecule. Using its own MiXCR run on the 5' RACE reads, TCRdb lists one record per CDR3 protein. The sample consists of approximately 780,000 distinct CDR3 sequences, around a quarter of them appearing once. This clonotype was recorded a few times. Its matching antigen is unknown. Another study also made use of these data, one on T cells of mothers and their children.

The TCR was taken from a boy aged 5 to 17 in good health. V and J are TRBV27 and TRBJ2-5, with 7 bases identical to TRBD2. The DNA end is more similar to TRBJ2-7, so the J call may be wrong. Sequencing used blood. The CDR3 bases are TGTGCCAGCAGCGCAACTAGCGAAGACGAGCAGTACTTC. This codes for CASSATSEDEQYF.